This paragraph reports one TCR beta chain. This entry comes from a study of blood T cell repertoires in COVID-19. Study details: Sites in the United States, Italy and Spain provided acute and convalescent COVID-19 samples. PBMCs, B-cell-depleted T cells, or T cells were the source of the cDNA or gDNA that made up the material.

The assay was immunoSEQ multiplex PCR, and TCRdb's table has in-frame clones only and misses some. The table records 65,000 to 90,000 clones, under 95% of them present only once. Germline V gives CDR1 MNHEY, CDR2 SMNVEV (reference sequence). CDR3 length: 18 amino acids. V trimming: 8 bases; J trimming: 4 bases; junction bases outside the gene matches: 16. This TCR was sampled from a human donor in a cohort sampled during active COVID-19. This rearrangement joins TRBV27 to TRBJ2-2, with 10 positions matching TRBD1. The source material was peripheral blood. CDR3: CASLKSRDRGRGTGELFF. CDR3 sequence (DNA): TGTGCCAGCCTCAAATCCCGGGACAGGGGTCGTGGCACCGGGGAGCTGTTTTTT.